One sample yielded the 30 T cell receptor beta chains listed below, sequenced in a study of radiation and T cells in renal cell carcinoma. Time point noted: blood 2 weeks post-SBRT. Treatment specified: 15 Gy SBRT to primary tumor, nephrectomy 4 weeks later. Repertoires were generated with immunoSEQ multiplex PCR, while TCRdb's copy carries only in-frame clones and drops some. The data show some 58,000 clones, roughly 72% seen once. Sequenced here: blood, sampled from a patient whose treatment included radiotherapy and nephrectomy. These receptors were taken from a man aged 55 to 70 with renal cell carcinoma.

The J gene is TRBJ2-1, the V gene TRBV19; 12 bases fit TRBD2. CDR1 is LNHDA and CDR2 is SQIVND in the germline V gene (reference sequence). The CDR3 covers 14 residues. After removal of 4 bases from V and 6 bases from J, the junction contained 1 base not matched to a gene. The CDR3 here is CASSTSGGANEQFF. The DNA of the CDR3 is TGTGCCAGTAGTACTAGCGGGGGGGCCAATGAGCAGTTCTTC.

The gene calls are TRBV10-3 and TRBJ2-1; TRBD2 aligns across 7 bases. Germline V gives CDR1 ENHRY, CDR2 SYGVKD. Unmatched junction bases numbered 7, after V lost 8 bases and J lost 0 bases. CDR3 length: 15 residues. The CDR3 loop is CAIARETYSYNEQFF. The CDR3 DNA is TGTGCCATCGCGCGGGAGACGTACTCCTACAATGAGCAGTTCTTC.

The gene calls are TRBV28 and TRBJ1-4; 8 nucleotides agree with TRBD1. V gave up 2 bases and J gave up 4 bases; unmatched junction bases: 9. The CDR3 is made up of 17 amino acids. Germline V gene data show CDR1 as MDHEN and CDR2 as SYDVKM. This CDR3 reads CASSLGTNRGDNEKLFF. CDR3 coding DNA: TGTGCCAGCAGTTTAGGGACCAACAGGGGGGATAATGAAAAACTGTTTTTT.

J is TRBJ2-1 and V is TRBV7-2, with D uncertain. The V and J ends lost 2 bases and 8 bases respectively, with 16 bases between them. Germline CDR1 and CDR2: SGHTA and FQGNSA. This CDR3 comprises 15 residues. Here the CDR3 DNA reads TGTGCCAGCAGCTTAAACCCCGGCCCCCCCCATGAGCAGTTCTTC. Encoded protein: CASSLNPGPPHEQFF. The whole variable domain, filled in from reference TRBV7-2 and TRBJ2-1, reads GAGVSQSPSNKVTEKGKDVELRCDPISGHTALYWYRQSLGQGLEFLIYFQGNSAPDKSGLPSDRFSAERTGGSVSTLTIQRTQQEDSAVYLCASSLNPGPPHEQFFGPGTRLTVL.

The rearrangement uses TRBV7-9 and TRBJ2-5; 8 nucleotides line up with TRBD1. The length of the CDR3 is 17 residues. Germline CDR1 is SEHNR and CDR2 is FQNEAQ (reference sequence). Trimming at V came to 1 base and at J to 3 bases, leaving 10 bases not matched to a gene. The CDR3: CASSLGPGQGAEETQYF. CDR3 bases: TGTGCCAGCAGCTTAGGCCCGGGGCAGGGGGCCGAAGAGACCCAGTACTTC.

This clone was detected once. The chain combines TRBV4-1 with TRBJ2-3, with 8 bases matching TRBD2. Per the germline V gene, CDR1 is MGHRA and CDR2 is YSYEKL. The V and J ends lost 1 base and 4 bases, in that order; junction bases with no gene match: 7. The CDR3 is 16 amino acids. The CDR3 DNA follows: TGCGCCAGCAGCCAAGGGACTAGCCGGGACGCAGATACGCAGTATTTT. Its protein product is CASSQGTSRDADTQYF.

The J gene is TRBJ1-2, the V gene TRBV7-2; 11 nucleotides line up with TRBD1. V lost 3 bases to trimming and J lost 4 bases; unmatched junction nucleotides: 1. Per germline, CDR1 SGHTA and CDR2 FQGNSA. CDR3 length: 14 residues. The CDR3 region is CASSFGQGAYGYTF. The CDR3 bases are TGTGCCAGCAGCTTTGGACAGGGGGCCTATGGCTACACCTTC.

The chain uses TRBV10-3 and TRBJ1-1; the match to TRBD1 covers 7 bases. This CDR3 has 12 amino acids. The trim removed 5 bases at V and 7 bases at J, leaving 4 bases unmatched. CDR1 and CDR2 (germline): ENHRY, SYGVKD. CDR3 region: CAISPHRGEAFF. The CDR3 DNA reads TGTGCCATCAGTCCGCACAGGGGTGAAGCTTTCTTT.

The chain is built from TRBV12-5 and TRBJ2-5, with TRBD1 matching 9 bases. The V segment lost 1 base and the J segment 5 bases; nucleotides outside the gene matches: 5. Germline V CDR1 and CDR2: LGHNT, FRNRAP. The CDR3 length is 15 residues. CDR3 nucleotides: TGTGCTAGTGGTTTGGACAGGGGGCCGGGTGAGACCCAGTACTTC. Its protein is CASGLDRGPGETQYF.

This clone occurred once. The chain combines TRBV19 with TRBJ1-2, with a weak D call TRBD1 (5 bases). Germline V gives CDR1 LNHDA, CDR2 SQIVND (reference sequence). This CDR3 has 13 amino acids. V lost 3 bases and J 4 bases, leaving 9 bases between the germline ends. The DNA for the CDR3 is TGTGCCAGTAGTATCAGTGGGGGCTATGGCTACACCTTC. It encodes CASSISGGYGYTF.

This clone was seen a few times. The chain carries TRBV9 and TRBJ2-3; D is uncertain. The CDR3 consists of 15 residues. From germline, CDR1 is SGDLS and CDR2 YYNGEE. V was clipped by 0 bases and J by 3 bases, with 11 bases between them. CDR3 nucleotide sequence: TGTGCCAGCAGCGTAGGGGCAGAGCGTACAGATACGCAGTATTTT. Protein product: CASSVGAERTDTQYF.

V and J are TRBV29-1 and TRBJ1-2, with 8 bases aligning to TRBD1. The J segment lost 5 bases and the V segment lost 0 bases, leaving 8 bases of the junction unmatched. The CDR3 covers 15 residues. Germline V CDR1 and CDR2: SQVTM, ANQGSEA. The CDR3 DNA sequence: TGCAGCGTTGAAGACACCGGGACAGGTGTATATGGCTACACCTTC. Its translation: CSVEDTGTGVYGYTF.

This clone was seen a handful of times. The chain carries TRBV11-3 and TRBJ1-3; D is ambiguous. This CDR3 comprises 15 residues. Germline V gives CDR1 SGHNT, CDR2 YENEEA. V lost 1 base and J lost 2, with 9 bases in between. For the CDR3, the DNA is TGTGCCAGCAGCTTAGTCGTGGATACTGGAAACACCATATATTTT. Its translation is CASSLVVDTGNTIYF.

The chain has TRBV15 and TRBJ1-1; D not certain. The germline V gene has CDR1 LNHNV and CDR2 YYDKDF (reference sequence). Trimming removed 0 bases from V and 5 bases from J, with 4 bases in between. This CDR3 is 12 amino acids long. CDR3 sequence reads: CATSRDPTEAFF. Here the CDR3 DNA reads TGTGCCACCAGCAGAGATCCGACTGAAGCTTTCTTT.

The V gene is TRBV11-3, the J gene TRBJ2-3, with TRBD2 as a possible D gene (5 bases). The CDR3 runs to 12 residues. Deletions cut 5 bases from V and 4 bases from J, with 7 bases between. Germline V CDR1 and CDR2: SGHNT, YENEEA. The CDR3 DNA follows: TGTGCCAGCAGCCCGAGGGCAGATACGCAGTATTTT. Translating gives CASSPRADTQYF.

This sequence joins TRBV14 and TRBJ2-1; TRBD2 aligns across 11 bases. This CDR3 comprises 19 residues. Germline V gene lookup returns CDR1 SGHDN and CDR2 FVKESK. Trimming cost V 0 bases and J 3 bases; bases outside gene matches: 10. CDR3 region: CASSQDPSPLAGGYNEQFF. The CDR3 DNA reads as TGTGCCAGCAGCCAAGATCCCTCCCCCCTAGCGGGAGGCTACAATGAGCAGTTCTTC.

This clone was seen only once. CDR3 nucleotide sequence: TGTGCCAGCAGCCCTCAACAGGTCGCGAACACTGAAGCTTTCTTT. The encoded protein is CASSPQQVANTEAFF. The gene calls are TRBV9 and TRBJ1-1; tentatively, D is TRBD1 (5 bases). Germline V gives CDR1 SGDLS, CDR2 YYNGEE. This CDR3 region has 15 residues. The V and J ends lost 4 bases and 1 base respectively, with 14 bases between them.

The chain combines TRBV5-1 with TRBJ2-5; unclear D gene. Germline CDR1 is SGHRS and CDR2 is YFSETQ. This CDR3 is 14 amino acids long. V shed 4 bases and J shed 4 bases, with 14 bases lying between them. As DNA, the CDR3 is TGCGCCAGCAGCCCGCGGACCGACCGAGAGACCCAGTACTTC. Translated: CASSPRTDRETQYF.

This clone has just one count. The chain carries TRBV11-3 and TRBJ1-3; no firm D call. V gave up 6 bases and J gave up 0 bases, with 12 bases separating them. CDR1 SGHNT and CDR2 YENEEA come from the germline V gene. The CDR3 has 15 residues. Here the CDR3 DNA reads TGTGCCAGCAGGCAAGTCAGCGACTCTGGAAACACCATATATTTT. This codes for CASRQVSDSGNTIYF.

The chain joins TRBV5-1 to TRBJ2-7; D unresolved. Germline V CDR1 and CDR2: SGHRS, YFSETQ. V shed 0 bases and J shed 2 bases, with 6 bases lying between them. CDR3 length: 13 residues. Written as DNA, the CDR3 is TGCGCCAGCAGCTTGGGGACCCCCTACGAGCAGTACTTC. Its protein product is CASSLGTPYEQYF.

V and J are TRBV6-6 and TRBJ2-7; TRBD2 is a possible D gene (5 bases). This CDR3 contains 15 residues. The V end lost 2 bases, the J end lost 2 bases, and 13 bases lay between the germline ends. Germline CDR1 is MNHNY and CDR2 is SVGAGI (reference sequence). This chain's CDR3 is CASSYAGQDAYEQYV. The CDR3 DNA reads as TGTGCCAGCAGTTACGCGGGCCAAGACGCCTACGAGCAGTACGTC.

The chain couples TRBV6-4 to TRBJ2-7; perhaps D is TRBD1 or TRBD2 (5 bases each). CDR1 is MRHNA and CDR2 is SNTAGT in the germline V gene. The V end lost 4 bases, the J end lost 4 bases, and 11 bases lay between the germline ends. This CDR3 region has 13 residues. CDR3 sequence reads: CASSAGTLYEQYV. CDR3 sequence (DNA): TGTGCCAGCAGTGCCGGGACCCTGTACGAGCAGTACGTC.

This clone was observed a handful of times. The chain carries TRBV27 and TRBJ1-1, with a possible D match to TRBD1 (6 bases). This CDR3 has 13 amino acids. V dropped 6 bases and J dropped 1 base, with 9 bases sitting between them. The germline V gene encodes CDR1 MNHEY and CDR2 SMNVEV (reference sequence). CDR3 loop: CASRGHTNTEAFF. CDR3 coding DNA: TGTGCCAGCAGGGGACATACGAACACTGAAGCTTTCTTT.

The chain couples TRBV27 to TRBJ1-1; 9 nucleotides match TRBD1. From germline, CDR1 is MNHEY and CDR2 SMNVEV (reference sequence). There are 14 residues in the CDR3. V dropped 2 bases and J dropped 7; count of bases not matched to a gene: 5. CDR3 bases: TGTGCCAGCAGTTTACGGACAGGGGTGGGTGAAGCTTTCTTT. The encoded protein is CASSLRTGVGEAFF.

The chain recombines TRBV6-1 with TRBJ2-1; unclear D gene. Germline values: CDR1 MNHNS, CDR2 SASEGT. This CDR3 has 14 amino acids. V was trimmed by 5 bases and J by 2 bases, leaving 10 bases between them. The CDR3 region is CASSIGRAYNEQFF. The CDR3 region has the DNA TGTGCCAGCAGTATAGGGCGTGCCTACAATGAGCAGTTCTTC.

The rearrangement links TRBV4-3 to TRBJ2-7; TRBD1 or TRBD2 may be the D gene (7 bases each). Germline V CDR1 and CDR2: LGHNA, YSLEER. The V and J ends lost 9 bases and 2 bases respectively, with 11 bases between them. This CDR3 has 12 amino acids. CDR3 protein: CASQGGTYEQYF. The CDR3 nucleotides read TGCGCCAGTCAGGGGGGGACCTACGAGCAGTACTTC.

V usage is TRBV5-1 and J usage is TRBJ2-2; perhaps D is TRBD1 or TRBD2 (5 bases each). Trimming removed 1 base from V and 1 base from J, with 11 bases in between. Germline V gene data show CDR1 as SGHRS and CDR2 as YFSETQ. This CDR3 is built from 16 residues. The CDR3 here is CASSLLGDMNTGELFF. The CDR3 DNA follows: TGCGCCAGCAGCTTGTTGGGGGATATGAACACCGGGGAGCTGTTTTTT. Filled out from reference TRBV5-1 and TRBJ2-2, the complete variable domain reads KAGVTQTPRYLIKTRGQQVTLSCSPISGHRSVSWYQQTPGQGLQFLFEYFSETQRNKGNFPGRFSGRQFSNSRSEMNVSTLELGDSALYLCASSLLGDMNTGELFFGEGSRLTVL.

This chain uses TRBV14 with TRBJ1-4; unclear D gene. Germline lookup yields CDR1 SGHDN and CDR2 FVKESK. CDR3 length equals 14 residues. Trimming pared 4 bases from V and 3 bases from J, leaving 9 bases between. The CDR3 is CASSLRMANEKLFF. The CDR3 bases are TGTGCCAGCAGCCTAAGGATGGCTAATGAAAAACTGTTTTTT.

This chain uses TRBV19 with TRBJ1-1; D perhaps matches TRBD1 (5 bases). From germline, CDR1 is LNHDA and CDR2 SQIVND (reference sequence). The CDR3 runs to 14 residues. The V end lost 5 bases, the J end lost 1 base, and 11 bases lay between the germline ends. CDR3 residues: CASSPRRENTEAFF. DNA for the CDR3: TGTGCCAGTAGTCCCCGCAGGGAGAACACTGAAGCTTTCTTT.

The chain links TRBV30 to TRBJ2-7, with D possibly TRBD2 on 6 matching bases. V dropped 5 bases and J dropped 2 bases, with 16 bases sitting between them. This CDR3 has 14 residues. The germline V gene has CDR1 GTSNPN and CDR2 SVGIG (reference sequence). The CDR3 DNA is TGTGCCTGGGTGGGGCGGGGAGCTACCTACGAGCAGTACTTC. Its protein is CAWVGRGATYEQYF.